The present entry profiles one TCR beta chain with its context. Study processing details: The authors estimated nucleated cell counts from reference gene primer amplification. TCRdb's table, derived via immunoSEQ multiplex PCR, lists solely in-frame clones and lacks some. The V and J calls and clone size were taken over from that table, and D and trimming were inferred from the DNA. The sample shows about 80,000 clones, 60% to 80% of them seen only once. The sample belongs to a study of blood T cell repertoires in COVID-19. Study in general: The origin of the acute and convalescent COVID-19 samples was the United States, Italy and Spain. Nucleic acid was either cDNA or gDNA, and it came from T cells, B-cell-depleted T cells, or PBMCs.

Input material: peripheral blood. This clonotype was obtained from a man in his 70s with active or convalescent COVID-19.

This CDR3 is CASSQDRGNTGELFF. In DNA, the CDR3 is TGTGCCAGCAGCCAAGATCGGGGGAACACCGGGGAGCTGTTTTTT. This chain connects TRBV3-1 (or the pseudogene TRBV3-2) to TRBJ2-2; possible D gene TRBD2, 5 bases. Germline loops: CDR1 LGHDT, CDR2 YNNKEL (reference sequence). The CDR3 sequence is 15 residues long. V lost 0 bases to trimming and J lost 1 base, with 6 bases between them.